The 14 T cell receptor beta chains reported below all come from one sample, sequenced in a study of early T cells in non-severe SARS-CoV-2 infection. TCRdb ran MiXCR on the 5' RACE reads and lists one entry per CDR3 protein. This sample yields under 90,000 distinct CDR3 sequences, of which about 13% are seen a single time; 6% belongs to the top ten. The sequencing sample was made of whole blood. The receptors derive from an adult who was a healthcare worker with PCR-confirmed SARS-CoV-2 infection or an uninfected control (not recorded which).

The chain uses TRBV28 and TRBJ1-2, with D tentatively TRBD1 (5 bases). The CDR3 length is 12 residues. V was clipped by 6 bases and J by 4 bases, with 9 bases between them. The germline V gene encodes CDR1 MDHEN and CDR2 SYDVKM. CDR3 loop: CASSPGTYGYTF. The CDR3 nucleotides read TGTGCCAGCAGCCCCGGGACCTATGGCTACACCTTC.

V gene TRBV29-1 combines with J gene TRBJ1-4, with D tentatively TRBD1 (5 bases). V was trimmed by 7 bases and J by 8 bases, leaving 11 bases between them. Germline CDR1 and CDR2: SQVTM and ANQGSEA. The CDR3 loop spans 11 amino acids. CDR3 loop: CSAGNREKLFF. The CDR3 DNA reads as TGCAGCGCGGGAAACAGGGAAAAACTGTTTTTT.

There are a few counts of this clonotype. The CDR3 region is CASKGQTNTEAFF. The CDR3, as DNA: TGTGCCAGTAAGGGACAGACAAACACTGAAGCTTTCTTT. The chain recombines TRBV11-2 with TRBJ1-1; 7 bases fit TRBD1. Trimming took 9 bases from V and 2 from J; bases not matched to a gene: 6. The germline CDR1 and CDR2 sequences are SGHAT and FQNNGV. This CDR3 spans 13 amino acids.

This clonotype occurred many times. As DNA, the CDR3 is TGCGCCAGCAGCTTGGTTGGGGACTATGGCTACACCTTC. This gives the protein CASSLVGDYGYTF. The chain is built from TRBV5-1 and TRBJ1-2; D unclear. The CDR3 consists of 13 residues. The germline V gene has CDR1 SGHRS and CDR2 YFSETQ. Trimming removed 0 bases at V and 3 bases at J, with 6 bases between.

Many counts were recorded for this clonotype. The genes are TRBV7-2 and TRBJ2-1, with 8 bases that match TRBD2. CDR1 SGHTA and CDR2 FQGNSA come from the germline V gene. The CDR3 spans 15 residues. J was trimmed by 7 bases and V by 2 bases; bases with no gene match: 7. CDR3 loop: CASSLNSGNTNEQFF. The DNA for the CDR3 is TGTGCCAGCAGCTTAAATAGCGGGAATACTAATGAGCAGTTCTTC.

This clonotype was counted only a few times. The chain is built from TRBV20-1 and TRBJ1-1; D unclear. The V gene lost 0 bases and the J gene lost 4 bases, with 12 bases spanning the gap. There are 14 residues in the CDR3. The germline gives CDR1 DFQATT, CDR2 SNEGSKA (reference sequence). The CDR3 DNA is TGCAGTGCTAGAGATCGAAGAGGGCCCACTGAAGCTTTCTTT. It encodes CSARDRRGPTEAFF.

This clonotype showed up just a few times. The chain joins TRBV11-2 to TRBJ2-3, with D tentatively TRBD1 (6 bases). Germline V gives CDR1 SGHAT, CDR2 FQNNGV. V lost 5 bases to trimming and J lost 2 bases, with 17 bases between them. CDR3 length: 16 amino acids. CDR3: CASSLDGQTNTDTQYF. The CDR3 nucleotides are TGTGCCAGCAGCCTGGATGGACAGACAAACACAGATACGCAGTATTTT.

CDR3: CSAGRGPNEKLFF. CDR3 bases: TGCAGCGCTGGGCGTGGGCCTAATGAAAAACTGTTTTTT. The chain has TRBV29-1 and TRBJ1-4; D remains unclear. Germline values: CDR1 SQVTM, CDR2 ANQGSEA. CDR3 size: 13 residues. Trimming removed 7 bases at V and 3 bases at J, with 12 bases between.

There are many counts of this clonotype. V and J are TRBV12-3 or TRBV12-4 and TRBJ1-1; 7 nucleotides match TRBD1. V trimming: 1 base; J trimming: 7 bases; junction bases outside the gene matches: 3. CDR3 length equals 13 residues. Written as DNA, the CDR3 is TGTGCCAGCAGTTTAGGACAGGGAAATGAAGCTTTCTTT. This gives the protein CASSLGQGNEAFF.

In its sample, this clonotype was seen a few times. This rearrangement joins TRBV29-1 to TRBJ1-1; D gene unclear. Deletions cut 1 base from V and 5 bases from J, with 14 bases between. CDR1 SQVTM and CDR2 ANQGSEA come from the germline V gene. CDR3 length equals 14 residues. The CDR3 here is CSVEAESRRTEAFF. CDR3 coding DNA: TGCAGCGTTGAAGCCGAGTCTAGGAGGACTGAAGCTTTCTTT.

The rearrangement uses TRBV4-1 and TRBJ2-5; D possibly corresponds to TRBD1 (5 bases). The CDR3 is 15 amino acids. V shed 1 base and J shed 4 bases, with 13 bases lying between them. CDR1 MGHRA and CDR2 YSYEKL come from the germline V gene. CDR3: CASSQVSRVGETQYF. CDR3 coding DNA: TGCGCCAGCAGCCAAGTCTCCAGGGTGGGAGAGACCCAGTACTTC.

This clonotype was picked up many times. The J gene is TRBJ2-5, the V gene TRBV28; D remains ambiguous. Germline-derived CDR1 and CDR2 are MDHEN and SYDVKM. This CDR3 has 15 amino acids. Trimming left V 4 bases short and J 2 bases short, with 14 bases between. The CDR3, as DNA: TGTGCCAGCAGTTCACTTCCCAGCAGTCAAGAGACCCAGTACTTC. Translating gives CASSSLPSSQETQYF.

The chain links TRBV6-2 or TRBV6-3 to TRBJ2-7; no clear D gene. Trimming cost V 2 bases and J 6 bases, with 8 bases left between them. This CDR3 contains 12 residues. Per the germline V gene, CDR1 is MNHEY and CDR2 is SVGEGT. Written as DNA, the CDR3 is TGTGCCAGCAGTTACCCGACCGCCGAGCAGTACTTC. This gives the protein CASSYPTAEQYF.

There are a few counts of this clonotype. The chain uses TRBV13 and TRBJ2-4; no reliable D call. Per germline, CDR1 PRHDT and CDR2 FYEKMQ (reference sequence). Trimming took 0 bases from V and 1 from J, leaving 10 bases between them. This CDR3 has 16 residues. DNA of the CDR3: TGTGCCAGCAGCTTAGGCCTTCAGGTTGCCAAAAACATTCAGTACTTC. This codes for CASSLGLQVAKNIQYF.